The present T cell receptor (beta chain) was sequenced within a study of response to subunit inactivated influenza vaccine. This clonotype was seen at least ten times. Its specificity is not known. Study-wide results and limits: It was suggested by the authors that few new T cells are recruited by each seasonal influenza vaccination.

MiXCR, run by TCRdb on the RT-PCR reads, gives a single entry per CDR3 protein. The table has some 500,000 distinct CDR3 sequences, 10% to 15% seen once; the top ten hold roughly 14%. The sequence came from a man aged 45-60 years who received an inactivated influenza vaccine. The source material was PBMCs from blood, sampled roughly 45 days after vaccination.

The CDR3: CATSSADSNNEQFF. The CDR3 region has the DNA TGTGCCACCAGCTCGGCGGACTCGAACAATGAGCAGTTCTTC. The genes are TRBV15 and TRBJ2-1, with a weak D call TRBD2 (5 bases). CDR3 length: 14 residues. V lost 5 bases and J lost 5, with 13 bases in between. Per germline, CDR1 LNHNV and CDR2 YYDKDF (reference sequence).